Here is one T cell receptor (beta chain) with its context. The sample holds many counts of this clone. Its antigen is currently not known. No much larger clone exists at a distance of one base, and base qualities are not known. The data stem from a study of cytomegalovirus exposure and HLA in healthy donors (dated 2017 in TCRdb). About the investigation overall: An earlier analysis of 550 to 700 of the donors reported approximately 270 Gb of sequence data and roughly 100 million unique TCR beta sequences from some 180 million T cells. HLA typing included class I and class II loci at four-digit resolution. Across 398 genotyped donors of the cohort, an average of approximately 240,000 unique TCR beta nucleotide sequences per donor were sequenced, and approximately 19% of those sequences were non-productive. The later analysis used no new phenotypic data to find candidate immune exposures, relying instead on TCR beta sequences and their occurrence across donors. The study used immunosequencing to profile the T cell repertoires of 670 or so subjects and linked those repertoires to cytomegalovirus serostatus. The genetic ancestry cluster associated with self-reported Caucasian donors included over 80% of the roughly 390 genotyped donors. An early release that covered fewer than 800 HLA-typed donors contained approximately 290 gigabases of sequencing data and around 80 million unique TCR sequences. Besides the first cohort of 666 subjects, a separate validation cohort made up of about 120 different subjects was used. The aim of the study was to test whether cataloging public T cell receptors could identify signatures of past pathogen exposure. A later genetic analysis took genome-wide SNP genotypes for about 65% of the roughly 670 donors and used that subset as a discovery cohort. Because of strong linkage in the cohort, 5 or 6 DR-DQ haplotypes were treated as single units for association and clustering. Donor age, sex, ethnicity and CMV serostatus were collected together with the repertoire data. To decide whether each TCR beta V gene segment behaved as functional or pseudogenic, an earlier analysis of fewer than 750 of the donors relied on high-throughput TCR beta sequencing. Every repertoire in the discovery cohort had been generated on one and the same sequencing platform. The number of typed donors differed by locus: about 620-640 for A, B, C, DRB1 and DQB1; 500 to 550 for DQA1; about 600 for DPA1; and roughly 470 for DPB1. To predict cytomegalovirus infection status, the study brought together high-throughput TCR immunosequencing, statistical association of individual TCRs with disease status, and machine learning. In a later analysis, previously published TCR beta repertoires from about 670 donors were re-analyzed and high-resolution HLA genotyping was added so that TCR occurrence patterns could be studied.

Broad study findings and their caveats: The earlier analysis of about 600 of the donors excluded some 16 rarely observed V segments, including chromosome 9 orphons, because counts were too low. HLA typing was unavailable for some donors at each locus, so association tests used only the typed subset. The 87-base-pair reads could not distinguish some IMGT-functional V segments, including TRBV6-2 and TRBV6-3, so those segments were excluded. This cohort had only TCR beta chains sequenced, and the lack of alpha or paired-chain data limited which features could be detected. Cytomegalovirus status was reported to be diagnosed by the classifier with high specificity and sensitivity in both the original and validation cohorts. Specific HLA alleles were associated with some 15,000 TCR beta sequences at a false discovery rate of 0.05 in a later analysis. Most CMV-associated TCR beta chains appeared to be HLA-restricted in a later analysis, and the HLA associations seemed to be driven largely by CMV exposure. The study gave a list of around 170 TCR beta chains associated with cytomegalovirus. Most TCR sequences were seen in very few donors, while some public TCRs were found in many individuals. Linkage disequilibrium might explain the correlated functional status among segregating V segments, but an unknown experimental factor could not be excluded. Broadly in line with IMGT annotations, most TCR beta V segments showed up in productive rearrangements about 87% or about 30% of the time in an earlier analysis of 587 of the donors. V-gene and J-gene trimming of TCR beta chains was associated with a missense DCLRE1C variant in a later genetic analysis, and the association was replicated in an independent cohort. In a later analysis, several top co-occurrence clusters were reported to appear linked to parvovirus B19, influenza, CMV and Epstein-Barr virus. In a later analysis, the rate of TCR association differed among HLA loci, with DRB1 alleles having the most associated TCRs and HLA-C alleles having the fewest. A further reported finding was that TCR beta sequences accurately predicted the HLA-A and HLA-B alleles for most subjects in the first cohort. In a later analysis, HLA-associated TCR beta chains were found to be more clonally expanded and to have lower generation probabilities than equally common non-associated chains. A cluster of highly shared sequence variants was judged likely to represent a technical artifact of the sequencing pipeline. A later genetic analysis reported fewer N-insertions in productive TCRs among donors in an Asian-associated ancestry cluster than the roughly 650-donor mean. When HLA alleles, especially DR and DQ, strongly co-occurred, TCR associations were difficult to assign to individual alleles. A few of the identified cytomegalovirus-associated TCR beta chains were confirmed in vitro to be specific for cytomegalovirus antigens. It was suggested by the authors that the approach could potentially be generalized to other disease states and immunological phenotypes. Presence/absence analyses assumed roughly uniform sequencing depth across donors, an assumption that may not hold. CMV serostatus was the only immune exposure information available for the cohort.

In total, approximately 690 healthy bone marrow donors made up the cohort. All cohort members were sampled while nominally healthy, although unrecorded immune exposures were likely present. The donor was CMV seronegative and belonged to the group of approximately 320 seronegative cohort members. A peripheral blood sample was provided by each donor, and peripheral blood mononuclear cells were used for TCR beta sequencing. The Qiagen DNeasy Blood Extraction Kit was used to extract genomic DNA from the blood cell samples. Reading the germline V gene (reference sequence) gives CDR1 SGHNT and CDR2 YYREEE. Trimming leaves V shorter by 3 bases and J shorter by 3 bases, with the junction holding 7 bases beyond the gene matches. From cysteine to phenylalanine, the CDR3 is 16 amino acids long. The only DNA kept is the CDR3, 48 bases in frame from the first base. Libraries were made using the immunoSEQ multiplex PCR assay. A mixture of 60 forward primers for TCR Vbeta segments and 13 reverse primers for TCR Jbeta segments was used in the multiplex PCR. Amplification of the CDR3 region of rearranged TCR beta genes was performed with a multiplex PCR assay on genomic DNA. The Illumina HiSeq System was used to sequence the amplified TCR beta libraries as 87-base-pair reads. From the authors' description of their analysis: A later analysis counted approximately 84 million unique TCR beta chains across the 666 repertoires, and 9 million to 14 million of these chains were shared by at least two donors. To remove PCR and sequencing errors, raw reads were error-corrected and collapsed into unique sequences using a nearest-neighbor algorithm that merged closely related sequences. V, D and J gene segments were assigned by aligning CDR3 sequences to IMGT reference sequences. Each retained sequence needed at least a six-nucleotide match to both a V gene segment and a J gene segment. A rearrangement was called productive if the CDR3 had no stop codons and remained in frame with V and J, and every other rearrangement was called non-productive. CDR3 was defined according to IMGT convention as the region running from the second conserved V-encoded cysteine to the conserved J-encoded phenylalanine. The earlier analysis of about 500 of the donors excluded sequences that lacked an unambiguous match to a single V gene segment. In an earlier analysis of 450 to 750 of the donors, a V segment was called functional when productive rearrangements were above 56.7%, and segregating when the standard deviation between donors exceeded 5%. A statistical classification framework was developed to diagnose cytomegalovirus status using the catalog of TCR beta chain sequences. V and J gene assignment, in a later analysis, came from comparing TCR nucleotide sequences with IMGT/GENE-DB human TR gene sequences. In a later analysis, CDR3 sequences and most-parsimonious VDJ recombination scenarios were assigned using the TCRdist pipeline. In a later analysis, each TCR beta chain was defined by its CDR3 amino acid sequence together with its V-gene family, and reads lacking a unique V-gene family were excluded. To address suspected cross-contamination and a sequencing artifact, a later analysis removed approximately 600 highly shared, low-generation-probability nucleotide sequences. In a later analysis, a clonal expansion index was calculated for each public chain from normalized within-repertoire ranks of inferred template counts. A later analysis computed generation probabilities with a VDJ recombination model fitted to out-of-frame rearrangements, and checked the results against IGoR. In a later analysis, TCR-TCR, TCR-HLA and TCR-CMV co-occurrence was scored with hypergeometric tests, and a repertoire-size bias correction was applied to TCR pairs. To estimate false discovery rates, a later analysis permuted the HLA or CMV assignments 20 times. In a later analysis, co-occurring TCRs were grouped with DBSCAN, and TCRdist sequence similarity was added when clustering was performed within HLA-allele-positive subsets. Repertoires with fewer than 30,000 or more than 120,000 public chains were left out of co-occurrence clustering, as were roughly five repertoires with anomalous nucleotide sharing. TCRdb limited this immuneACCESS table to in-frame rearrangements with V and J called. A share of clones is missing; checked studies link under half to unresolved V genes, and the rest is unexplained. That table gives V, J and clone size, and the DNA gave D and trimming. This sample is represented by 100,000 to 150,000 clones; about 85% of them were singletons. The ten largest clones capture approximately 1.7% of the sample.

The receptor's source is a boy aged 5-17 years in good health and CMV-seronegative. The source material was PBMCs. The chain links TRBV5-4 with TRBJ1-1; a stretch of 11 junction bases matches TRBD1. The CDR3 has the sequence CASSSPGTGGDTEAFF. The nucleotide sequence reads as follows: TGTGCCAGCAGCTCGCCCGGGACAGGGGGGGACACTGAAGCTTTCTTT.